These T cell receptor beta chains were read from a single sample in a study of patients and donors after allogeneic stem cell transplantation. TCRdb reanalysed the RT-PCR reads using MiXCR and keeps one entry per CDR3 protein. This table holds under 200,000 distinct CDR3 sequences, about 24% found once. Specimen: blood, either unsorted or a sorted T cell fraction (not recorded which). All receptors come from a human donor who was either an allogeneic HSCT recipient or a stem cell or donor lymphocyte infusion donor (not recorded which). It is not recorded whose cells these are; they may come from a transplant donor. The CDR3 runs from the conserved cysteine through the conserved F or W. A D gene is named only where the DNA matches it firmly. Size values are once, few and many counts, or a class for expanded clones, and some rows have none.

j_call v_call clone_size d_call cdr3_aa cdr3_nt
TRBJ2-4 TRBV4-1 - - CASSQVQGEHIQYF TGCGCCAGCAGCCAAGTCCAGGGAGAGCACATTCAGTACTTC
TRBJ2-3 TRBV4-1 - TRBD1 CASSQWDRGTDTQYF TGCGCCAGCAGCCAATGGGACAGGGGGACAGATACGCAGTATTTT
TRBJ1-6 TRBV20-1 many TRBD1 CSAIVPGGPYNSPLHF TGCAGTGCCATTGTCCCAGGGGGCCCCTATAATTCACCCCTCCACTTT
TRBJ1-1 TRBV5-1 - TRBD1 CASSDDRAPRGTEAFF TGCGCCAGCAGCGATGACAGGGCCCCGCGGGGCACTGAAGCTTTCTTT
TRBJ1-2 TRBV10-3 few - CAITSPGTVYGYTF TGTGCCATCACCTCTCCCGGAACGGTCTATGGCTACACCTTC
TRBJ1-2 TRBV4-3 many - CASSQEGTGGAGYTF TGCGCCAGCAGCCAAGAGGGGACGGGCGGGGCTGGCTACACCTTC
TRBJ2-7 TRBV20-1 - - CSARDVGNDEQYF TGCAGTGCTAGAGATGTTGGGAACGACGAGCAGTACTTC
TRBJ2-1 TRBV10-3 - - CAIMFRVGDNEQFF TGTGCCATCATGTTCCGCGTAGGAGACAATGAGCAGTTCTTC
TRBJ2-1 TRBV6-5 - TRBD2 CASSYSSGSYNEQFF TGTGCCAGCAGTTACAGTAGCGGGAGTTACAATGAGCAGTTCTTC
TRBJ1-5 TRBV7-8 - TRBD1 CASSLYPARGANQPQHF TGTGCCAGCAGCTTATATCCCGCCAGGGGGGCCAATCAGCCCCAGCATTTT
TRBJ2-7 TRBV28 - TRBD1 CASGTGAYEQYF TGTGCCAGTGGGACAGGGGCCTACGAGCAGTACTTC
TRBJ1-2 TRBV19 - TRBD1 CASSTPPDRVEGYTF TGTGCCAGTAGTACCCCTCCCGACAGGGTGGAAGGCTACACCTTC
TRBJ2-1 TRBV29-1 few TRBD2 CSVDGTSGIYNEQFF TGCAGCGTTGATGGGACTAGCGGAATCTACAATGAGCAGTTCTTC
TRBJ2-7 TRBV6-2/TRBV6-3 few - CASSVYGPYEQYF TGTGCCAGCAGTGTATACGGGCCCTACGAGCAGTACTTC
TRBJ1-4 TRBV11-2 - TRBD1 CASSRTGDEKLFF TGTGCCAGCAGCCGCACAGGGGATGAAAAACTGTTTTTT
TRBJ2-3 TRBV6-6 - - CASSNEDSTDTQYF TGTGCCAGCAGCAACGAGGACAGCACAGATACGCAGTATTTT
TRBJ2-1 TRBV12-3/TRBV12-4 once - CASSFGGERFF TGTGCCAGCAGTTTTGGTGGGGAGCGGTTCTTC
TRBJ2-7 TRBV5-1 - TRBD2 CASRLAGAYEQYF TGCGCCAGCCGACTAGCGGGAGCCTACGAGCAGTACTTC
TRBJ1-4 TRBV7-2 - - CASSFPGANEKLFF TGTGCCAGCAGCTTTCCTGGTGCTAATGAAAAACTGTTTTTT
TRBJ2-7 TRBV6-5 few TRBD1 CASRFGQGNYEQYF TGTGCCAGCAGATTTGGACAGGGTAACTACGAGCAGTACTTC
TRBJ2-2 TRBV5-6 once - CASSLSQFGELFF TGTGCCAGCAGCTTGTCCCAGTTCGGGGAGCTGTTTTTT
TRBJ2-5 TRBV29-1 - - CSVEDQGNQETQYF TGCAGCGTTGAAGATCAGGGCAACCAAGAGACCCAGTACTTC
TRBJ1-1 TRBV7-2 few - CASRSNGGGPNTEAFF TGTGCCAGCAGATCCAATGGGGGGGGACCGAACACTGAAGCTTTCTTT
TRBJ1-1 TRBV11-1 - - CASSSDSLGIPEAFF TGTGCCAGCAGCTCGGACAGTTTGGGTATCCCTGAAGCTTTCTTT
TRBJ1-3 TRBV6-2/TRBV6-3 - - CASSEVSSGNTIYF TGTGCCAGCAGTGAGGTCAGCTCTGGAAACACCATATATTTT
TRBJ1-2 TRBV4-3 - TRBD1 CASSQGPGQGLYGYTF TGCGCCAGCAGCCAAGGGCCCGGACAGGGCCTCTATGGCTACACCTTC
TRBJ2-3 TRBV29-1 - - CSAGSGASSTDTQYF TGCAGCGCTGGGTCGGGAGCCTCTAGCACAGATACGCAGTATTTT
TRBJ2-1 TRBV30 - TRBD2 CAWSALAGGFNEQFF TGTGCCTGGAGTGCCCTAGCGGGGGGGTTCAATGAGCAGTTCTTC
TRBJ1-2 TRBV29-1 many - CSVESGDDYGYTF TGCAGCGTTGAATCAGGGGATGACTATGGCTACACCTTC
TRBJ1-6 TRBV5-1 - - CASRSVPLGSYNSPLHF TGCGCCAGCAGGAGCGTCCCCTTGGGCTCCTATAATTCACCCCTCCACTTT